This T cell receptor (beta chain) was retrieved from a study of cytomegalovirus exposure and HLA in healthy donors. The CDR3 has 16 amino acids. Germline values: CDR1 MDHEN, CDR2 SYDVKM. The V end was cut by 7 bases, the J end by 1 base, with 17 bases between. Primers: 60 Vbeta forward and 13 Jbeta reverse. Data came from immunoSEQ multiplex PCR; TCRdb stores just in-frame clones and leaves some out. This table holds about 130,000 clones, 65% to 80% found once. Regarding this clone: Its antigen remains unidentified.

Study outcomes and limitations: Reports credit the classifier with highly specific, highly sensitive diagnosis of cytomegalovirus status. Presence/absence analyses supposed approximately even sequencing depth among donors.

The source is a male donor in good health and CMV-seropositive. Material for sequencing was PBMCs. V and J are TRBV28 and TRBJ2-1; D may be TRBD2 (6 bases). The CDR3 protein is CASNPAGSGSYNEQFF. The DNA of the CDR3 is TGTGCCAGCAACCCCGCGGGAAGCGGGTCCTACAATGAGCAGTTCTTC.